These 27 T cell receptor beta chains share one sample of origin, sequenced in a study of shared clonotypes between healthy human individuals. Method: immunoSEQ multiplex PCR; TCRdb's copy keeps in-frame clones and lacks some. The data hold about 2 million clones, with around 95% observed a single time. Sequencing input: naive CD4+ T cells sorted from blood. Subset meaning: CD45RA+ positively selected. The receptor set was obtained from a man younger than 35 in good health.

The chain links TRBV11-2 to TRBJ2-7; possible D gene TRBD2, 5 bases. V was trimmed by 7 bases and J by 2 bases, leaving 15 bases between them. CDR1 SGHAT and CDR2 FQNNGV come from the germline V gene. This CDR3 is built from 14 residues. The CDR3 DNA is TGTGCCAGCAATGGGAGCCCCGGTCCCTACGAGCAGTACTTC. This codes for CASNGSPGPYEQYF.

The chain couples TRBV6-5 to TRBJ2-3, with 11 bases aligning to TRBD2. The V segment lost 2 bases and the J segment 5 bases; nucleotides outside the gene matches: 3. The CDR3 sequence is 15 residues long. The germline CDR1 and CDR2 sequences are MNHEY and SVGAGI. Here the CDR3 reads CASSYSGTSGDTQYF. CDR3 coding DNA: TGTGCCAGCAGTTACAGTGGGACTAGCGGAGATACGCAGTATTTT.

As for this clone: Other nucleotide sequences in the sample specify the same CDR3. The chain couples TRBV5-1 to TRBJ2-7, with 14 bases identical to TRBD2. V trimming: 4 bases; J trimming: 4 bases; junction bases outside the gene matches: 4. The germline CDR1 and CDR2 sequences are SGHRS and YFSETQ. There are 15 residues in the CDR3. CDR3 nucleotide sequence: TGCGCCAGCAGCCCGGGACTAGCGGGAGTATACGAGCAGTACTTC. Translation gives CASSPGLAGVYEQYF.

V and J are TRBV7-9 and TRBJ2-3; 7 bases line up with TRBD1. V was clipped by 5 bases and J by 0 bases; unmatched bases: 5. This CDR3 region has 15 residues. Germline CDR1 is SEHNR and CDR2 is FQNEAQ (reference sequence). The chain's CDR3 is CASSQGQTSTDTQYF. The CDR3 DNA is TGTGCCAGCAGCCAGGGACAGACAAGCACAGATACGCAGTATTTT.

CDR3 in amino acids: CASSLRSAGAITDTQYF. The CDR3 coding sequence is TGTGCCAGCAGCTTAAGATCAGCGGGAGCCATTACAGATACGCAGTATTTT. The chain combines TRBV11-2 with TRBJ2-3, with 8 bases aligning to TRBD2. Germline V lookup: CDR1 SGHAT, CDR2 FQNNGV. V lost 2 bases and J lost 3; bases outside the gene matches: 10. The CDR3 is 17 residues long.

J is TRBJ2-3 and V is TRBV5-1; the match to TRBD2 covers 7 bases. CDR3 length: 12 amino acids. Germline CDR1 reads SGHRS; CDR2 reads YFSETQ. The V gene end was trimmed by 4 bases and the J gene end by 5 bases; junction bases not matched to a gene: 1. The CDR3, as DNA: TGCGCCAGCAGCCCGGGGGGAGATACGCAGTATTTT. This codes for CASSPGGDTQYF.

This rearrangement joins TRBV4-1 to TRBJ2-7, with D tentatively TRBD2 (5 bases). Germline CDR1 MGHRA, CDR2 YSYEKL. The CDR3 is 17 amino acids. V lost 4 bases and J 3 bases, leaving 22 bases between the germline ends. The CDR3 coding sequence is TGCGCCAGCAGCCGATCCCATGGAATCGGGGATTTCTACGAGCAGTACTTC. Translation: CASSRSHGIGDFYEQYF.

The rearrangement joins TRBV6-6 to TRBJ1-1, with D possibly TRBD1 on 6 matching bases. Trimming removed 6 bases from V and 0 bases from J, with 11 bases in between. The CDR3 spans 14 residues. CDR1 and CDR2 (germline): MNHNY, SVGAGI (reference sequence). Written as DNA, the CDR3 is TGTGCCAGCAGCACAAGACAGGTGAACACTGAAGCTTTCTTT. Translated: CASSTRQVNTEAFF.

In the case of this clone: Other DNA sequences in this sample translate to the same CDR3. This sequence joins TRBV18 and TRBJ1-1; D uncertain. The CDR3 loop spans 13 amino acids. Looked up from germline, CDR1 is KGHSH and CDR2 is LQKENI. The ends were cut back, 3 bases at V and 0 bases at J, with 5 bases in the middle. The CDR3: CASSPHLNTEAFF. The CDR3, as DNA: TGTGCCAGCTCACCTCACCTGAACACTGAAGCTTTCTTT.

This clone was seen once. The V call is TRBV2, the J call TRBJ1-1, with TRBD1 matching over 7 bases. The germline V gene encodes CDR1 SNHLY and CDR2 FYNNEI. J lost 6 bases, V lost 0 bases, and 4 bases had no gene match. CDR3 length: 14 amino acids. The CDR3 spells CASSEARTGAEAFF. CDR3 nucleotides: TGTGCCAGCAGTGAAGCTCGGACAGGCGCTGAAGCTTTCTTT.

This clone came up once. The genes are TRBV25-1 and TRBJ1-5; D uncertain. The CDR3 extends over 12 amino acids. From germline, CDR1 is MGHDK and CDR2 SYGVNS. V was pared by 5 bases and J by 6 bases, with 8 bases between. As DNA, the CDR3 is TGTGCCAGCAGTTTTGGGATTCAGCCCCAGCATTTT. Translating gives CASSFGIQPQHF.

In regard to this clone: This sample also contains other DNA sequences that code for the same CDR3. The chain carries TRBV5-1 and TRBJ2-2, with 8 nucleotides matching TRBD1. This CDR3 has 15 residues. Germline V CDR1 and CDR2: SGHRS, YFSETQ. After removal of 1 base from V and 7 bases from J, the junction contained 6 bases not matched to a gene. The chain's CDR3 is CASSLRQGAGGELFF. Written as DNA, the CDR3 is TGCGCCAGCAGCTTGCGGCAGGGGGCAGGCGGGGAGCTGTTTTTT.

The chain links TRBV5-1 to TRBJ1-3; no definite D call. The CDR3 length is 15 residues. Germline V gives CDR1 SGHRS, CDR2 YFSETQ. The V gene lost 1 base and the J gene lost 0 bases, with 8 bases spanning the gap. The CDR3 is CASSLNGNSGNTIYF. The CDR3 nucleotides are TGCGCCAGCAGCTTGAACGGTAACTCTGGAAACACCATATATTTT.

As for this clone: This may be a read error: a much more frequent sequence differs by one nucleotide. In the same sample, other DNA sequences code for this CDR3. V gene TRBV28 combines with J gene TRBJ2-2; tentatively, D is TRBD1 or TRBD2 (5 bases each). Looked up from germline, CDR1 is MDHEN and CDR2 is SYDVKM. Trimming cost V 5 bases and J 0 bases, with 10 bases left between them. The CDR3 has 15 residues. CDR3 region: CASSPGTANTGELFF. DNA for the CDR3: TGTGCCAGCAGTCCCGGGACCGCGAACACCGGGGAGCTGTTTTTT. The full variable domain, in which reference TRBV28 and TRBJ2-2 provide the parts outside the CDR3, is DVKVTQSSRYLVKRTGEKVFLECVQDMDHENMFWYRQDPGLGLRLIYFSYDVKMKEKGDIPEGYSVSREKKERFSLILESASTNQTSMYLCASSPGTANTGELFFGEGSRLTVL.

This clone appeared once. The V call is TRBV20-1, the J call TRBJ2-5; TRBD2 matches at 8 bases. Germline lookup yields CDR1 DFQATT and CDR2 SNEGSKA (reference sequence). This CDR3 is 11 amino acids long. V shed 5 bases and J 6 bases; nucleotides not matched to a gene: 2. The CDR3 protein is CSARTSQTQYF. In nucleotides, the CDR3 is TGCAGTGCTCGGACTAGCCAGACCCAGTACTTC.

This chain uses TRBV10-3 with TRBJ1-2; no clear D gene. The germline V gene has CDR1 ENHRY and CDR2 SYGVKD. The CDR3 totals 14 residues. Trimming cost V 2 bases and J 8 bases, with 15 bases left between them. The CDR3 sequence is CAISEANEGRGYTF. The CDR3 region has the DNA TGTGCCATCAGTGAGGCAAATGAGGGTCGGGGCTACACCTTC.

Points on this clone: The same CDR3 arises from other DNA sequences in this sample as well. The J gene is TRBJ2-3, the V gene TRBV20-1, with D unresolved. The CDR3 is 11 residues long. Germline V gene data show CDR1 as DFQATT and CDR2 as SNEGSKA (reference sequence). Between the trimmed V and J ends, which lost 5 bases and 5 bases, there was a span of 8 bases. DNA of the CDR3: TGCAGTGCTCCGATCGGAGATACGCAGTATTTT. Its translation: CSAPIGDTQYF.

The chain is built from TRBV7-2 and TRBJ1-2; D uncertain. The germline V and J ends were trimmed by 3 bases and 8 bases, with 16 bases remaining between them. The CDR3 length is 14 residues. CDR1 and CDR2 from the germline V gene are SGHTA and FQGNSA. CDR3 loop: CASSFDQIGGGYTF. The CDR3 DNA reads as TGTGCCAGCAGCTTCGACCAGATAGGAGGGGGCTACACCTTC.

The chain joins TRBV10-1 to TRBJ2-3; D is perhaps TRBD1 or TRBD2 (5 bases each). The germline V and J ends were trimmed by 6 bases and 4 bases, with 11 bases remaining between them. CDR1 WNHNN and CDR2 SYGVQD come from the germline V gene (reference sequence). The CDR3 contains 13 residues. The CDR3 sequence is CASSGTTPDTQYF. The CDR3, as DNA: TGCGCCAGCAGCGGGACGACTCCAGATACGCAGTATTTT.

V gene TRBV25-1 combines with J gene TRBJ1-3, with a possible D match to TRBD1 (6 bases). Trimming removed 5 bases from V and 9 bases from J, with 14 bases in between. Per the germline V gene, CDR1 is MGHDK and CDR2 is SYGVNS. The CDR3 contains 13 residues. The CDR3 protein is CASSLGTFFTIYF. CDR3 bases: TGTGCCAGCAGTCTTGGGACATTTTTCACCATATATTTT.

The chain recombines TRBV5-1 with TRBJ2-1; 11 positions match TRBD1. Germline lookup yields CDR1 SGHRS and CDR2 YFSETQ. V dropped 3 bases and J dropped 7; count of bases not matched to a gene: 6. The CDR3 runs 15 residues. CDR3 residues: CASSSQGDRGNEQFF. In DNA form, the CDR3 reads TGCGCCAGCAGCTCTCAAGGGGACAGGGGGAATGAGCAGTTCTTC.

CDR3 protein: CASSLSSLRDEQFF. In nucleotides, the CDR3 is TGTGCCAGCAGCTTAAGCTCCTTAAGGGATGAGCAGTTCTTC. The chain couples TRBV11-3 to TRBJ2-1; D is unclear. The length of the CDR3 is 14 residues. Per germline, CDR1 SGHNT and CDR2 YENEEA. V lost 2 bases to trimming and J lost 8 bases, with 13 bases between them.

The chain has TRBV29-1 and TRBJ1-1; no reliable D call. The germline gives CDR1 SQVTM, CDR2 ANQGSEA. The CDR3 covers 14 residues. The ends were cut back, 3 bases at V and 1 base at J, with 12 bases in the middle. Here the CDR3 DNA reads TGCAGCGTTGAGTCGGCCCATTCGAACACTGAAGCTTTCTTT. Protein: CSVESAHSNTEAFF.

The J gene is TRBJ2-3, the V gene TRBV2, with D possibly TRBD2 on 6 matching bases. This CDR3 is 17 amino acids long. V lost 7 bases and J lost 7, with 27 bases in between. Germline values: CDR1 SNHLY, CDR2 FYNNEI. The DNA of the CDR3 is TGTGCCAGCACCGAAATACCCGAGGGGACTCTCACCCATACGCAGTATTTT. This encodes CASTEIPEGTLTHTQYF.

The chain couples TRBV2 to TRBJ2-3; 10 bases map to TRBD2. V trimming: 3 bases; J trimming: 0 bases; junction bases outside the gene matches: 3. Germline assignment: CDR1 SNHLY and CDR2 FYNNEI. CDR3 length equals 16 residues. The CDR3 protein is CASSDGTSASTDTQYF. CDR3 in DNA: TGTGCCAGCAGTGACGGGACTAGCGCGAGCACAGATACGCAGTATTTT.

V usage is TRBV23-1 and J usage is TRBJ2-7; D unresolved. TRBV23-1 is labeled an ORF, and its function is uncertain. V lost 9 bases to trimming and J lost 6 bases, with 15 bases between them. This CDR3 spans 12 amino acids. CDR3 coding DNA: TGCGCCAGTAGACGGTGCTCTGGCGAGCAGTACTTC. Its translation is CASRRCSGEQYF.

The rearrangement links TRBV19 to TRBJ2-3; D may be TRBD2 (5 bases). The CDR3 has 16 amino acids. Per the germline V gene, CDR1 is LNHDA and CDR2 is SQIVND (reference sequence). Between the trimmed V and J ends, which lost 0 bases and 4 bases, there was a span of 14 bases. The CDR3 spells CASSIDTKAGPDTQYF. The CDR3, as DNA: TGTGCCAGTAGTATAGATACCAAGGCGGGCCCAGATACGCAGTATTTT.